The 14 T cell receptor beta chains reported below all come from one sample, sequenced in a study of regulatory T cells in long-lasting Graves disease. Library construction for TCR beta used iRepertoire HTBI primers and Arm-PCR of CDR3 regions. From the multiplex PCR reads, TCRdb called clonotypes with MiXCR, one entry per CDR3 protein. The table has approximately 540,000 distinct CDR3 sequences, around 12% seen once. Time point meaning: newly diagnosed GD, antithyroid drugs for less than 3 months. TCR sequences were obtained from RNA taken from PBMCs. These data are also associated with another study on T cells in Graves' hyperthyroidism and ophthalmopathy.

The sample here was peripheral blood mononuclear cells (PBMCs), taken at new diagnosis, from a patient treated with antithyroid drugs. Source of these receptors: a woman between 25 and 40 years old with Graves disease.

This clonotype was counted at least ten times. This CDR3 reads CASSSRLAGVHNEQFF. CDR3 bases: TGTGCCAGCAGCTCCCGACTAGCGGGAGTCCACAATGAGCAGTTCTTC. The chain joins TRBV11-2 to TRBJ2-1; 12 nucleotides agree with TRBD2. In germline, CDR1 is SGHAT, CDR2 FQNNGV. V gave up 4 bases and J gave up 5 bases; unmatched junction bases: 6. CDR3 length: 16 residues.

For the CDR3, the DNA is TGTGCCACCAGTGATTCGCGGAGGGCGAGCACTGAAGCTTTCTTT. Protein product: CATSDSRRASTEAFF. This chain joins TRBV24-1 and TRBJ1-1; D is ambiguous. Trimming cost V 2 bases and J 4 bases, with 13 bases left between them. The CDR3 spans 15 residues. The germline V gene has CDR1 KGHDR and CDR2 SFDVKD.

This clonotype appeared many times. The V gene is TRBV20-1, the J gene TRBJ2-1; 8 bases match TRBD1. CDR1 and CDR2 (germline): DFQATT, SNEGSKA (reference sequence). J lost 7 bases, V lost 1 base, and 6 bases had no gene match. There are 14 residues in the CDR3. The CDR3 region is CSARGQGARNEQFF. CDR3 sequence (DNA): TGCAGTGCTAGAGGTCAGGGGGCGCGGAATGAGCAGTTCTTC.

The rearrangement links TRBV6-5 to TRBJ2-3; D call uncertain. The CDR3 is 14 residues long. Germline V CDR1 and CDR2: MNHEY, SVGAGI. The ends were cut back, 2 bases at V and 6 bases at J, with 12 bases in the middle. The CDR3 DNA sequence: TGTGCCAGCAGTTACCCCGCGTTTTGGGATACGCAGTATTTT. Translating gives CASSYPAFWDTQYF.

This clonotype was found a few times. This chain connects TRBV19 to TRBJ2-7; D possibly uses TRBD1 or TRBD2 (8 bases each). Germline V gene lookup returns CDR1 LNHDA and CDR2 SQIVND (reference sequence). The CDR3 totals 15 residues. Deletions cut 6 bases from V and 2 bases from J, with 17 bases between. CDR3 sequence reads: CASSRTGTSPYEQYF. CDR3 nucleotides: TGTGCCAGTAGCAGGACAGGGACTAGTCCCTACGAGCAGTACTTC.

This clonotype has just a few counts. In DNA, the CDR3 is TGTGCCAGCCGCGGGGCAGGGGGCGAGACCCAGTACTTC. Translation gives CASRGAGGETQYF. This rearrangement joins TRBV19 to TRBJ2-5; 8 bases map to TRBD1. Per germline, CDR1 LNHDA and CDR2 SQIVND (reference sequence). This CDR3 has 13 amino acids. Unmatched junction bases numbered 8, after V lost 9 bases and J lost 5 bases.

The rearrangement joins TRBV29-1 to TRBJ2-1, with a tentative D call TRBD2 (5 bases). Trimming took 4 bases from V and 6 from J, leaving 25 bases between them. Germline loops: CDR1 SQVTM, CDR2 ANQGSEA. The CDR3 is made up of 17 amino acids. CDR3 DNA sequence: TGCAGCGTTGGAGGGCTGAGAGGACGGGGTTGGTCCAATGAGCAGTTCTTC. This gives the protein CSVGGLRGRGWSNEQFF.

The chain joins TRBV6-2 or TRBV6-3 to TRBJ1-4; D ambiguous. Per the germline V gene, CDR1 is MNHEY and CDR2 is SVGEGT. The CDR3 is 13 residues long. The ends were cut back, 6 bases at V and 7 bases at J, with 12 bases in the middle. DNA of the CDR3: TGTGCCAGCAGACCCGGGATAGGTGAAAAACTGTTTTTT. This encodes CASRPGIGEKLFF.

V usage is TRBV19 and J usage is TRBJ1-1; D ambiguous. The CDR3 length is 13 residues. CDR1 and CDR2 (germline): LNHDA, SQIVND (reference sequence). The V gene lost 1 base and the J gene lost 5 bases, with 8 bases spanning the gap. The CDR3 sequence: CASSIVRRTEAFF. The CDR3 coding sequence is TGTGCCAGTAGTATAGTGAGAAGAACTGAAGCTTTCTTT.

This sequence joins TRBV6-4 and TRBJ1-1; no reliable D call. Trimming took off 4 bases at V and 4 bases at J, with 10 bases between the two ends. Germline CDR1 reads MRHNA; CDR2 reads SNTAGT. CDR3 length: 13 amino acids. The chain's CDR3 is CASSVREGTEAFF. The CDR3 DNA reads TGTGCCAGCAGTGTGCGTGAGGGCACTGAAGCTTTCTTT.

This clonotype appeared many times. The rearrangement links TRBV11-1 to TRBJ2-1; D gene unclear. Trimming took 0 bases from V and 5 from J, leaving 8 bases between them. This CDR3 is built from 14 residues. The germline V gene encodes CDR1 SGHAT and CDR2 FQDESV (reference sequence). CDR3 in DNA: TGTGCCAGCAGCTTAGCTTCTAGACACAATGAGCAGTTCTTC. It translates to CASSLASRHNEQFF.

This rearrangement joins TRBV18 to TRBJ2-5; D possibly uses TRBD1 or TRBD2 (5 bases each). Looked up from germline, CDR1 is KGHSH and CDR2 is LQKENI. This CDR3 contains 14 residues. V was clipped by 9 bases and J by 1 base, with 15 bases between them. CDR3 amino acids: CASSRDGAQETQYF. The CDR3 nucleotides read TGTGCCAGTTCCCGAGACGGGGCCCAAGAGACCCAGTACTTC.

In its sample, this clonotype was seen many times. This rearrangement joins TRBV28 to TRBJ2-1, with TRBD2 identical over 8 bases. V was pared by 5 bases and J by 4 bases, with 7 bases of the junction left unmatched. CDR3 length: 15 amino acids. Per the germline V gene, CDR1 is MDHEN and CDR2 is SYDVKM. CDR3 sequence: CASSLVSGGYNEQFF. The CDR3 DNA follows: TGTGCCAGCAGTCTCGTGAGCGGGGGTTACAATGAGCAGTTCTTC.

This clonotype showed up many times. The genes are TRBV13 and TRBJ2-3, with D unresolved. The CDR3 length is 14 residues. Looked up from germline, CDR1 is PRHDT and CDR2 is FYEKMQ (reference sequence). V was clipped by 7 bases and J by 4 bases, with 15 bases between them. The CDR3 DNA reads TGTGCCAGCATCCAAACTATGTTCCCAGATACGCAGTATTTT. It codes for CASIQTMFPDTQYF.